One and the same sample provided the 14 T cell receptor beta chains below, sequenced in a study of cytomegalovirus exposure and HLA in healthy donors (dated by TCRdb to 2016 to 2017). Receptors were amplified or captured by the immunoSEQ multiplex PCR assay. For the multiplex PCR, a mixture combining 60 forward primers for TCR Vbeta segments and 13 reverse primers for TCR Jbeta segments was used. TCRdb mirrors the immuneACCESS table, restricted to in-frame sequences. Some clones are absent from its copies; in checked studies, under half trace to an unresolved V gene, and the reason for the others is unknown. Across this sample there are over 80,000 clones, with just under 80% seen only once. The ten largest clones take up about 3% of the sample. The specimen sequenced was PBMCs. The receptors stem from a woman aged 40 to 50 in good health and CMV-seronegative.

The chain uses TRBV28 and TRBJ2-3, with a possible D match to TRBD2 (6 bases). CDR3 size: 15 residues. V was pared by 3 bases and J by 2 bases, with 12 bases between. Per the germline V gene, CDR1 is MDHEN and CDR2 is SYDVKM. The DNA of the CDR3 is TGTGCCAGCAGTTTTGGGGGGAGTCACACAGATACGCAGTATTTT. Protein product: CASSFGGSHTDTQYF.

The J gene is TRBJ2-5, the V gene TRBV13; TRBD2 aligns across 7 bases. Germline loops: CDR1 PRHDT, CDR2 FYEKMQ (reference sequence). The CDR3 spans 20 residues. Trimming took 2 bases from V and 4 from J; bases not matched to a gene: 22. Written as DNA, the CDR3 is TGTGCCAGCAGCTTATATATGGGGAGGGTTCGCGGGAGCTTCCCAGAGACCCAGTACTTC. It specifies CASSLYMGRVRGSFPETQYF.

This chain uses TRBV7-2 with TRBJ2-1; 12 bases map to TRBD1. Trimming removed 4 bases from V and 7 bases from J; junction bases left unmatched: 8. The germline V gene has CDR1 SGHTA and CDR2 FQGNSA. This CDR3 comprises 16 residues. CDR3 amino acids: CASSSRDRGRQNEQFF. DNA of the CDR3: TGTGCCAGCAGCTCCCGGGACAGGGGGCGACAGAATGAGCAGTTCTTC.

The chain employs TRBV27 and TRBJ2-1; maybe TRBD2 (6 bases). CDR1 and CDR2 (germline): MNHEY, SMNVEV (reference sequence). CDR3 length: 15 amino acids. Trimming cost V 4 bases and J 6 bases, with 16 bases left between them. This CDR3 reads CASSSRGLNGNEQFF. Here the CDR3 DNA reads TGTGCCAGCAGTTCGCGGGGTCTTAATGGCAATGAGCAGTTCTTC.

V usage is TRBV28 and J usage is TRBJ1-1, with a weak D call TRBD1 (5 bases). This CDR3 contains 15 residues. V lost 6 bases to trimming and J lost 7 bases, with 21 bases between them. Germline V CDR1 and CDR2: MDHEN, SYDVKM. CDR3 sequence (DNA): TGTGCCAGCAGCTACCTGAGACGGGGGATTAATGAAGCTTTCTTT. Amino acids: CASSYLRRGINEAFF.

This clone has only a few counts. The chain carries TRBV6-1 and TRBJ1-1; 7 nucleotides match TRBD1. V was pared by 4 bases and J by 5 bases, with 10 bases of the junction left unmatched. Germline lookup yields CDR1 MNHNS and CDR2 SASEGT. The CDR3 contains 15 residues. Here the CDR3 reads CASSGNRGVGTEAFF. CDR3 sequence (DNA): TGTGCCAGCAGTGGTAACAGGGGTGTAGGAACTGAAGCTTTCTTT.

The V gene is TRBV11-3, the J gene TRBJ2-5; 9 bases agree with TRBD2. J was trimmed by 10 bases and V by 0 bases; bases with no gene match: 3. Germline V gene data show CDR1 as SGHNT and CDR2 as YENEEA. CDR3 length equals 13 residues. The CDR3: CASSLDSGSIQYF. Written as DNA, the CDR3 is TGTGCCAGCAGCTTAGATAGCGGGAGTATCCAGTACTTC.

The chain has TRBV30 and TRBJ1-4, with D tentatively TRBD1 (5 bases). The CDR3 loop spans 14 amino acids. Germline lookup yields CDR1 GTSNPN and CDR2 SVGIG (reference sequence). The V end was cut by 6 bases, the J end by 11 bases, with 22 bases between. The CDR3 sequence: CACDYGQGLVKLFF. CDR3 coding DNA: TGTGCCTGCGATTATGGGCAGGGATTGGTCAAACTGTTTTTT.

This clone was recorded a few times. This chain joins TRBV5-1 and TRBJ2-7; possible D gene TRBD1, 5 bases. The CDR3 is 14 amino acids. The germline gives CDR1 SGHRS, CDR2 YFSETQ. The V and J ends lost 4 bases and 2 bases respectively, with 13 bases between them. Here the CDR3 reads CASSREDNAYEQYF. CDR3 DNA: TGCGCCAGCAGCCGTGAGGACAACGCCTACGAGCAGTACTTC.

The chain recombines TRBV5-6 with TRBJ1-3; a weak D match, TRBD1 (6 bases). The V gene lost 4 bases and the J gene lost 4 bases, with 18 bases spanning the gap. The germline V gene has CDR1 SGHDT and CDR2 YYEEEE. The CDR3 has 16 amino acids. Here the CDR3 DNA reads TGTGCCAGCAGCCCTGGGACCCGGGACAAGGGAAACACCATATATTTT. Translation: CASSPGTRDKGNTIYF.

The CDR3 spells CASSMTGKLFF. The CDR3 DNA reads TGTGCCAGCAGCATGACGGGGAAACTGTTTTTT. V and J are TRBV7-9 and TRBJ1-4; D gene unclear. The germline V gene has CDR1 SEHNR and CDR2 FQNEAQ (reference sequence). This CDR3 is 11 amino acids long. Trimming shortened V by 5 bases and J by 11 bases, and 9 bases separated the two germline ends.

The genes are TRBV5-4 and TRBJ2-5; 7 nucleotides line up with TRBD2. Unmatched junction bases numbered 8, after V lost 4 bases and J lost 5 bases. Germline V gene data show CDR1 as SGHNT and CDR2 as YYREEE (reference sequence). The CDR3 has 14 residues. The CDR3 DNA sequence: TGTGCCAGCAGCCAACATCGGGGGGTGGAGACCCAGTACTTC. As protein: CASSQHRGVETQYF.

V gene TRBV19 combines with J gene TRBJ2-2; D ambiguous. The V gene lost 8 bases and the J gene lost 1 base, with 8 bases spanning the gap. The CDR3 is 13 amino acids. Germline lookup yields CDR1 LNHDA and CDR2 SQIVND (reference sequence). This CDR3 is CASQTRNTGELFF. CDR3 nucleotides: TGTGCCAGTCAGACACGGAACACCGGGGAGCTGTTTTTT.

The chain joins TRBV7-8 to TRBJ2-5; D gene uncertain. Per germline, CDR1 SGHVS and CDR2 FQNEAQ. This CDR3 spans 12 amino acids. V lost 5 bases and J lost 5, with 9 bases in between. The CDR3 region has the DNA TGTGCCAGCAGCGCCTACGAGGAGACCCAGTACTTC. Amino acid sequence: CASSAYEETQYF.